The 13 T cell receptor beta chains below all came from one sample that was sequenced in a study of tumor and adjacent non-tumor tissue in lung cancer. The template was RNA from unsorted bulk tissue. The normal lung tissue was taken more than 3 cm from the tumor edge. TCRbeta libraries were built with three rounds of nested PCR, modified from ARM-PCR. TCRdb reanalysed the multiplex PCR reads using MiXCR and keeps one entry per CDR3 protein. The profile shows approximately 100,000 distinct CDR3 sequences, roughly two thirds of them singletons. Material for sequencing was distant non-tumor lung tissue. Receptors originate from a young man with non-small cell lung cancer.

The chain couples TRBV20-1 to TRBJ1-2, with TRBD1 matching 7 bases. CDR3 length equals 15 residues. V trimming: 7 bases; J trimming: 2 bases; junction bases outside the gene matches: 13. The V gene's germline CDR1 is DFQATT and CDR2 SNEGSKA (reference sequence). CDR3 region: CSVEGQGTENYGYTF. The DNA of the CDR3 is TGCAGTGTTGAGGGACAAGGGACAGAGAACTATGGCTACACCTTC.

In regard to this clonotype: At one of its ends the junction is not consistent with the germline gene, which may arise from a read error. The CDR3 DNA sequence: TGTAGCGTTGTCCGGGGGAACAGTGAAGCTTTCTTT. Protein sequence: CSVVRGNSEAFF. The chain couples TRBV29-1 to TRBJ1-1, with a possible D match to TRBD1 (5 bases). Germline CDR1 is SQVTM and CDR2 is ANQGSEA. CDR3 length equals 12 residues.

Regarding this clonotype: The junction does not match germline at one end; this may be a read error. V usage is TRBV20-1 and J usage is TRBJ2-2, with TRBD2 as a possible D gene (5 bases). CDR1 and CDR2 from the germline V gene are DFQATT and SNEGSKA (reference sequence). The CDR3 runs 14 residues. The DNA of the CDR3 is TGCAGTGCTAGCACAGTGAGCGACACCGGGGAGCTGTGTTTT. Translating gives CSASTVSDTGELCF.

A few counts support this clonotype. A much larger clone lies one base from this, so it may be a read error. V and J are TRBV20-1 and TRBJ2-7; weak D call: TRBD1 (11 bases). CDR1 is DFQATT and CDR2 is SNEGSKA in the germline V gene (reference sequence). This CDR3 comprises 15 residues. CDR3 bases: TGCAGTACTAGCGGGACAGGGGGTTATCTTTACGAGCAGTACTTC. It codes for CSTSGTGGYLYEQYF.

Comments on this clonotype: One end of the junction varies from germline; a read error may be responsible. The chain is built from TRBV11-2 and TRBJ2-5, with a tentative D call TRBD1 (6 bases). The CDR3 covers 15 residues. Germline assignment: CDR1 SGHAT and CDR2 FQNNGV. In nucleotides, the CDR3 is TGTGCCAACAGCCGCCGGCAGGGGACGGGAGAGACCCAGTACTTC. Protein sequence: CANSRRQGTGETQYF.

This clonotype is medium-sized. The V call is TRBV11-2, the J call TRBJ2-7, with 10 bases that match TRBD1. Germline loops: CDR1 SGHAT, CDR2 FQNNGV. The junction had 4 bases not matched to a gene; V was cut back by 1 base and J by 4 bases. The CDR3 covers 15 residues. In DNA, the CDR3 is TGTGCCAGCAGCTTAGTGGGACAGGGGTTGTACGAGCAGTACTTC. This translates into CASSLVGQGLYEQYF. Drawing the rest from reference TRBV11-2 and TRBJ2-7, the complete variable domain is EAGVAQSPRYKIIEKRQSVAFWCNPISGHATLYWYQQILGQGPKLLIQFQNNGVVDDSQLPKDRFSAERLKGVDSTLKIQPAKLEDSAVYLCASSLVGQGLYEQYFGPGTRLTVT.

For this clonotype: The CDR3 does not end in the conserved phenylalanine or tryptophan, so this is likely a read error. This chain uses TRBV29-1 with TRBJ2-2, with 7 bases aligning to TRBD1. Germline assignment: CDR1 SQVTM and CDR2 ANQGSEA. The CDR3 has 13 residues. This CDR3 reads CSVGTANTGELFS. CDR3 DNA: TGCAGTGTAGGGACAGCGAACACCGGGGAGCTGTTTTCT.

The gene calls are TRBV29-1 and TRBJ2-4; TRBD1 or TRBD2 may be the D gene (5 bases each). Trimming took off 6 bases at V and 2 bases at J, with 20 bases between the two ends. Germline V gene data show CDR1 as SQVTM and CDR2 as ANQGSEA. This CDR3 is 16 amino acids long. The CDR3 sequence is CSVGAQTSGTKNIQYF. The CDR3 DNA is TGCAGCGTCGGGGCACAAACGAGTGGGACCAAAAACATTCAGTACTTC.

In this sample, this clonotype turned up a few times. The chain carries TRBV11-2 and TRBJ2-7; D perhaps matches TRBD1 (6 bases). The CDR3 contains 11 residues. Germline CDR1 is SGHAT and CDR2 is FQNNGV. Trimming pared 10 bases from V and 12 bases from J, leaving 19 bases between. CDR3: CANNLSTGMYF. CDR3 nucleotide sequence: TGTGCCAACAACTTAAGTACAGGGATGTACTTC.

As concerns this clonotype: Its ends do not fully match the called genes, so a read error is possible. The rearrangement links TRBV7-2 to TRBJ2-7, with 11 bases identical to TRBD2. CDR3 size: 16 residues. From germline, CDR1 is SGHTA and CDR2 FQGNSA. CDR3: CASSSRLAGSLGERYF. The CDR3 DNA is TGTGCCAGCAGTTCCCGACTAGCGGGGTCCTTAGGGGAGCGGTACTTC. Based on the CDR3 plus reference TRBV7-2 and TRBJ2-7, the full variable domain is GAGVSQSPSNKVTEKGKDVELRCDPISGHTALYWYRQSLGQGLEFLIYFQGNSAPDKSGLPSDRFSAERTGGSVSTLTIQRTQQEDSAVYLCASSSRLAGSLGERYFGPGTRLTVT.

Comments on this clonotype: The germline gene is not matched at one end of the junction; a read error may be the cause. The chain employs TRBV11-3 and TRBJ2-3, with D perhaps given as TRBD1 or TRBD2 (5 bases each). The CDR3 runs to 16 residues. Per the germline V gene, CDR1 is SGHNT and CDR2 is YENEEA. CDR3 sequence reads: CVSSLGEGKPAYTQYF. CDR3 DNA sequence: TGTGTCAGCAGCTTAGGAGAGGGGAAGCCGGCGTATACTCAGTATTTT.

In regard to this clonotype: Germline is not matched at one junction end, which may reflect a read error. The chain has TRBV29-1 and TRBJ2-1; 14 bases agree with TRBD2. The CDR3 has 18 residues. Germline values: CDR1 SQVTM, CDR2 ANQGSEA. DNA of the CDR3: TGCAACGTGGACCCGACTAGCGGGAGGGCCAACTCCTCCAATGAGCAGTTCTTC. It yields the protein CNVDPTSGRANSSNEQFF.

The gene calls are TRBV11-2 and TRBJ1-4, with D maybe TRBD1 (6 bases). The CDR3 extends over 16 amino acids. Between the trimmed V and J ends, which lost 7 bases and 5 bases, there was a span of 20 bases. Looked up from germline, CDR1 is SGHAT and CDR2 is FQNNGV. In nucleotides, the CDR3 is TGTGCCAGCAACCCCCCCGGGTCGGGGGCAAATGAAAAACTGTTTTTT. This translates into CASNPPGSGANEKLFF.